These 28 T cell receptor beta chains share one sample of origin, sequenced in a study of T cells in Graves' hyperthyroidism and ophthalmopathy. The TCR beta CDR3 regions underwent amplification using RNA transcripts as the source. With the HTBI primer set, the TCR CDR3 went through a first round of RT-PCR. In TCRdb, the multiplex PCR reads were re-called with MiXCR into one record per CDR3 protein. The table shows over 500,000 distinct CDR3 sequences, with 16% occurring only once. The specimen was blood. The receptor set was obtained from a woman in her 30s with Graves' ophthalmopathy.

This clonotype has ten or more counts. CDR3 region: CASSLRGWDSETQYF. The CDR3 DNA follows: TGTGCCAGCAGTTTAAGGGGTTGGGACAGTGAGACCCAGTACTTC. The chain combines TRBV28 with TRBJ2-5; the match to TRBD1 covers 7 bases. V lost 2 bases, J lost 5 bases, and 8 bases stayed unmatched. Germline CDR1 MDHEN, CDR2 SYDVKM. The CDR3 has 15 amino acids.

The chain recombines TRBV27 with TRBJ2-1; 7 positions match TRBD2. With V trimmed by 8 bases and J by 7 bases, 11 bases remained unmatched. CDR3 length: 14 residues. Germline V gene sequence: CDR1 MNHEY, CDR2 SMNVEV (reference sequence). Here the CDR3 DNA reads TGTGCCAGCGCCGATGGGACTACGGGGAATGAGCAGTTCTTC. Its translation: CASADGTTGNEQFF.

This clonotype has a handful of counts. The V call is TRBV9, the J call TRBJ2-7, with 10 bases that match TRBD1. This CDR3 is built from 16 residues. After removal of 4 bases from V and 6 bases from J, the junction contained 13 bases not matched to a gene. Germline CDR1 SGDLS, CDR2 YYNGEE. The CDR3 DNA is TGTGCCAGCAGCCCAAATCCGGGACAGGGGCTTCGCGAGCAGTACTTC. It encodes CASSPNPGQGLREQYF. Full variable domain (rest looked up from reference TRBV9 and TRBJ2-7): DSGVTQTPKHLITATGQRVTLRCSPRSGDLSVYWYQQSLDQGLQFLIQYYNGEERAKGNILERFSAQQFPDLHSELNLSSLELGDSALYFCASSPNPGQGLREQYFGPGTRLTVT.

This clonotype showed up just a few times. The chain carries TRBV6-2 or TRBV6-3 and TRBJ2-3; a weak D match, TRBD2 (5 bases). Germline-derived CDR1 and CDR2 are MNHEY and SVGEGT. The CDR3 loop spans 14 amino acids. Trimming pared 2 bases from V and 4 bases from J, leaving 10 bases between. The CDR3: CASSYAGASDTQYF. Written as DNA, the CDR3 is TGTGCCAGCAGTTACGCGGGTGCCTCAGATACGCAGTATTTT.

This clonotype was picked up many times. The chain recombines TRBV20-1 with TRBJ2-2; 9 positions agree with TRBD1. Per germline, CDR1 DFQATT and CDR2 SNEGSKA (reference sequence). This CDR3 is built from 17 residues. Germline trimming cut 3 bases from V and 4 bases from J; bases unmatched to any gene: 12. This CDR3 is CSASIFGTGLSTGELFF. The DNA for the CDR3 is TGCAGTGCTAGTATCTTCGGGACAGGGCTAAGCACCGGGGAGCTGTTTTTT.

The CDR3 nucleotides read TGTGCCACCAGCAGAGGGGATTTCGGCAATGAGCAGTTCTTC. This translates into CATSRGDFGNEQFF. The rearrangement joins TRBV15 to TRBJ2-1; D call uncertain. The CDR3 consists of 14 residues. Trimming cost V 1 base and J 6 bases, with 10 bases left between them. The germline gives CDR1 LNHNV, CDR2 YYDKDF (reference sequence).

This clonotype has a count of ten or more. The CDR3 DNA is TGTGCCAGCTACACAGGACTAGTTCAAAATGAGCAGTTCTTC. Its protein product is CASYTGLVQNEQFF. The genes are TRBV6-2 or TRBV6-3 and TRBJ2-1; TRBD2 aligns across 7 bases. Per germline, CDR1 MNHEY and CDR2 SVGEGT. The V segment lost 8 bases and the J segment 7 bases; nucleotides outside the gene matches: 11. The CDR3 contains 14 residues.

This clonotype occurred many times. This chain uses TRBV11-2 with TRBJ2-5; the D gene could be TRBD1 or TRBD2 (5 bases each). The V gene lost 5 bases and the J gene lost 0 bases, with 16 bases spanning the gap. This CDR3 is built from 16 residues. In germline, CDR1 is SGHAT, CDR2 FQNNGV. CDR3 DNA: TGTGCCAGCAGCCTGAGGTTGACGGGGCACCAAGAGACCCAGTACTTC. Protein product: CASSLRLTGHQETQYF.

This clonotype has ten or more counts. This sequence joins TRBV30 and TRBJ1-1, with D unresolved. Per germline, CDR1 GTSNPN and CDR2 SVGIG (reference sequence). Trimming took off 4 bases at V and 6 bases at J, with 15 bases between the two ends. The CDR3 sequence is 13 residues long. Here the CDR3 reads CAWKQAFESEAFF. For the CDR3, the DNA is TGTGCCTGGAAGCAGGCATTCGAGTCTGAAGCTTTCTTT. Drawing the rest from reference TRBV30 and TRBJ1-1, the complete variable domain is SQTIHQWPATLVQPVGSPLSLECTVEGTSNPNLYWYRQAAGRGLQLLFYSVGIGQISSEVPQNLSASRPQDRQFILSSKKLLLSDSGFYLCAWKQAFESEAFFGQGTRLTVV.

This clonotype was seen at least ten times. The CDR3 is CASSQELRDNYGYTF. CDR3 coding DNA: TGTGCCAGCAGCCAAGAATTGCGGGACAACTATGGCTACACCTTC. The chain has TRBV4-2 and TRBJ1-2, with D possibly being TRBD1 (5 bases). V was shortened by 0 bases and J by 2 bases, with 10 bases between the two germline ends. This CDR3 contains 15 residues. CDR1 and CDR2 from the germline V gene are LGHNA and YNFKEQ.

V usage is TRBV20-1 and J usage is TRBJ2-3; 8 bases line up with TRBD2. V lost 4 bases and J lost 2; bases outside the gene matches: 14. There are 17 residues in the CDR3. Germline-derived CDR1 and CDR2 are DFQATT and SNEGSKA (reference sequence). The CDR3 protein is CSAKTPIGLADTDTQYF. The CDR3 DNA sequence: TGCAGTGCTAAGACCCCGATCGGACTAGCAGACACAGATACGCAGTATTTT.

The rearrangement joins TRBV15 to TRBJ1-1; D perhaps matches TRBD1 (5 bases). With 0 bases removed from V and 6 bases from J, the gap between germline ends came to 14 bases. CDR1 and CDR2 from the germline V gene are LNHNV and YYDKDF (reference sequence). The CDR3 runs to 15 residues. The CDR3: CATSREGTGRSEAFF. DNA of the CDR3: TGTGCCACCAGCAGAGAGGGAACAGGACGGTCTGAAGCTTTCTTT. The complete variable domain, with remaining parts taken from reference TRBV15 and TRBJ1-1, reads DAMVIQNPRYQVTQFGKPVTLSCSQTLNHNVMYWYQQKSSQAPKLLFHYYDKDFNNEADTPDNFQSRRPNTSFCFLDIRSPGLGDTAMYLCATSREGTGRSEAFFGQGTRLTVV.

The CDR3 DNA sequence: TGCGCCAGCAGCCAAGGAGCTTTTGGCGGTATCCAAGAGACCCAGTACTTC. The encoded protein is CASSQGAFGGIQETQYF. The chain uses TRBV4-1 and TRBJ2-5; no firm D call. CDR1 is MGHRA, CDR2 YSYEKL, per germline. V lost 1 base and J 1 base, leaving 16 bases between the germline ends. The CDR3 is 17 amino acids.

This sequence joins TRBV9 and TRBJ2-1, with 8 positions matching TRBD1. The germline gives CDR1 SGDLS, CDR2 YYNGEE. The CDR3 consists of 16 residues. V gave up 4 bases and J gave up 1 base; unmatched junction bases: 7. For the CDR3, the DNA is TGTGCCAGCAGCACCACACAGGGGGAGTCCTACAATGAGCAGTTCTTC. Its translation is CASSTTQGESYNEQFF.

V and J are TRBV19 and TRBJ2-1; 10 bases map to TRBD1. From germline, CDR1 is LNHDA and CDR2 SQIVND (reference sequence). The V and J ends lost 10 bases and 4 bases, in that order; junction bases with no gene match: 10. The CDR3 is 15 amino acids. The CDR3 protein is CATLAGTGVYNEQFF. The CDR3 nucleotides read TGTGCCACCCTCGCCGGGACAGGGGTGTACAATGAGCAGTTCTTC.

This clonotype was counted between two and nine times. The rearrangement joins TRBV9 to TRBJ2-1, with 11 nucleotides matching TRBD2. Losses at the gene ends were 3 bases for V and 5 bases for J; bases not matched to a gene: 7. The CDR3 runs 16 residues. The germline gives CDR1 SGDLS, CDR2 YYNGEE. In DNA form, the CDR3 reads TGTGCCAGCAGCGCCTATAGCGGGAGGGCCAACAATGAGCAGTTCTTC. Translation: CASSAYSGRANNEQFF.

This clonotype has just a few counts. The chain employs TRBV6-2 or TRBV6-3 and TRBJ1-2; D remains ambiguous. With 2 bases removed from V and 2 bases from J, the gap between germline ends came to 9 bases. This CDR3 comprises 14 residues. The germline CDR1 and CDR2 sequences are MNHEY and SVGEGT. The CDR3 loop is CASSYGHTNYGYTF. The CDR3 DNA reads as TGTGCCAGCAGTTACGGTCATACCAACTATGGCTACACCTTC.

The chain has TRBV12-3 or TRBV12-4 and TRBJ1-6; D unresolved. CDR3 length: 12 residues. V was trimmed by 7 bases and J by 10 bases, leaving 11 bases between them. The chain's CDR3 is CASTQLRSPLHF. The CDR3 DNA is TGTGCCAGCACGCAGCTCAGATCACCCCTCCACTTT.

This clonotype was detected many times. The rearrangement uses TRBV28 and TRBJ1-2; no firm D call. V lost 3 bases to trimming and J lost 2 bases, with 10 bases between them. The CDR3 is made up of 14 amino acids. CDR1 and CDR2 from the germline V gene are MDHEN and SYDVKM. CDR3 amino acids: CASSFGSRNYGYTF. CDR3 sequence (DNA): TGTGCCAGCAGTTTTGGGAGCAGAAACTATGGCTACACCTTC.

This clonotype was seen a few times. The chain combines TRBV9 with TRBJ2-1, with 8 bases lining up with TRBD1. With 4 bases clipped from V and 8 bases from J, the junction kept 14 bases outside the gene matches. CDR1 and CDR2 (germline): SGDLS, YYNGEE. The CDR3 covers 16 residues. CDR3 DNA: TGTGCCAGCAGCCTATCCAACGGACAGGGTACCTATGAGCAGTTCTTC. Amino acids: CASSLSNGQGTYEQFF.

This clonotype was detected many times. The CDR3, as DNA: TGTGCCAGCAGTGTCAAGGCCTACGAGCAGTACTTC. Translation: CASSVKAYEQYF. This chain links TRBV6-2 or TRBV6-3 with TRBJ2-7; D remains ambiguous. V lost 5 bases and J lost 2, with 7 bases in between. Germline loops: CDR1 MNHEY, CDR2 SVGEGT. CDR3 length: 12 residues.

The chain combines TRBV7-2 with TRBJ2-7, with TRBD1 matching 7 bases. This CDR3 is built from 16 residues. V lost 2 bases and J lost 0; bases outside the gene matches: 7. CDR1 is SGHTA, CDR2 FQGNSA, per germline. The CDR3 coding sequence is TGTGCCAGCAGCTTAACCCGGGACAGCAGCTCCTACGAGCAGTACTTC. Protein product: CASSLTRDSSSYEQYF.

This clonotype has only a few counts. The V and J genes are TRBV6-1 and TRBJ2-7, with 7 bases aligning to TRBD2. Germline V lookup: CDR1 MNHNS, CDR2 SASEGT. The CDR3 spans 14 residues. The trim removed 2 bases at V and 3 bases at J, leaving 4 bases unmatched. CDR3 in amino acids: CASSELREFYEQYF. CDR3 nucleotide sequence: TGTGCCAGCAGTGAATTGCGGGAGTTCTACGAGCAGTACTTC.

For this clonotype: This sequence may be a read error, since a much larger clone differs from it by one base. The J gene is TRBJ2-1, the V gene TRBV20-1; D not certain. The J call may not be correct, given that the DNA end is closer to TRBJ2-7. Germline assignment: CDR1 DFQATT and CDR2 SNEGSKA (reference sequence). The CDR3 runs to 16 residues. The CDR3 coding sequence is TGCAGTGCTAGAGATTCAGGAACGGCCGTTTGGAATGAGCAGTACTTC. Translating gives CSARDSGTAVWNEQYF.

This clonotype was recorded a few times. The CDR3 region has the DNA TGTGCCAGCAGTTTATGGCCCCAAGAGACCCAGTACTTC. Amino acids: CASSLWPQETQYF. The chain recombines TRBV27 with TRBJ2-5; D is undetermined. The CDR3 is 13 residues long. Germline V gene lookup returns CDR1 MNHEY and CDR2 SMNVEV (reference sequence). With 1 base removed from V and 1 base from J, the gap between germline ends came to 4 bases.

The sample holds many counts of this clonotype. At one boundary the junction diverges from the germline segment, which might be a read error. The gene calls are TRBV11-1 and TRBJ2-3; 8 bases align to TRBD2. This CDR3 region has 17 residues. The germline V gene encodes CDR1 SGHAT and CDR2 FQDESV (reference sequence). CDR3 region: CASSVAGSPSYTDTQYF. Here the CDR3 DNA reads TGTGCCAGCAGCGTAGCGGGATCACCCTCGTACACAGATACGCAGTATTTT.

The chain uses TRBV12-3 or TRBV12-4 and TRBJ2-5; 7 nucleotides align to TRBD2. The CDR3 sequence is 16 residues long. V was pared by 0 bases and J by 2 bases, with 6 bases of the junction left unmatched. CDR3 in amino acids: CASSLAPGRGQETQYF. The CDR3 DNA sequence: TGTGCCAGCAGTTTAGCGCCGGGGAGGGGACAAGAGACCCAGTACTTC.

To note about this clonotype: A much more abundant neighbour one base away suggests this may be a read error. The chain joins TRBV2 to TRBJ2-5, with unresolved D. The CDR3 contains 13 residues. Germline CDR1 and CDR2: SNHLY and FYNNEI. V dropped 6 bases and J dropped 4 bases, with 12 bases sitting between them. The CDR3: CASRGMERETQYF. CDR3 sequence (DNA): TGTGCCAGCAGGGGGATGGAGAGAGAGACCCAGTACTTC.